These 12 T cell receptor beta chains came from one sample sequenced in a study of radiation and T cells in renal cell carcinoma. The assay was immunoSEQ multiplex PCR, and TCRdb's table has in-frame clones only and misses some. This sample has fewer than 4,500 clones, with approximately 60% found just once. Documented treatment: 15 Gy SBRT to primary tumor, nephrectomy 4 weeks later. The source material was tumor tissue, sampled from a patient whose treatment included radiotherapy and nephrectomy. The receptors come from a woman aged 55-69 years with renal cell carcinoma.

V gene TRBV7-6 combines with J gene TRBJ2-7; 9 bases map to TRBD1. CDR3 size: 15 residues. Germline lookup yields CDR1 SGHVS and CDR2 FNYEAQ. V gave up 0 bases and J gave up 6 bases; unmatched junction bases: 6. CDR3 amino acids: CASSLASGTGTEQYF. The CDR3 DNA sequence: TGTGCCAGCAGCTTAGCGTCCGGGACAGGGACCGAGCAGTACTTC.

The chain combines TRBV4-2 with TRBJ2-7, with D hard to call. Deletions cut 0 bases from V and 6 bases from J, with 9 bases between. Germline CDR1 and CDR2: LGHNA and YNFKEQ. This CDR3 has 13 amino acids. The CDR3 loop reads CASSQDDFREQYF. The CDR3 DNA is TGTGCCAGCAGCCAAGATGATTTTCGCGAGCAGTACTTC.

This sequence joins TRBV11-2 and TRBJ1-1; 8 nucleotides agree with TRBD1. This CDR3 has 16 amino acids. V lost 5 bases, J lost 8 bases, and 16 bases stayed unmatched. Germline loops: CDR1 SGHAT, CDR2 FQNNGV. The CDR3 loop is CASSQIRGHQGKEAFF. CDR3 in DNA: TGTGCCAGCAGCCAAATCAGGGGGCACCAAGGAAAGGAAGCTTTCTTT.

This chain connects TRBV30 to TRBJ1-6, with D tentatively TRBD1 (5 bases). V lost 4 bases, J lost 12 bases, and 13 bases lay in between. CDR3 size: 12 residues. Germline V gives CDR1 GTSNPN, CDR2 SVGIG (reference sequence). The CDR3: CAWTRDLQPLHF. The CDR3 DNA reads TGTGCCTGGACTAGGGACCTCCAACCCCTCCACTTT. The variable domain in full, completed from reference TRBV30 and TRBJ1-6, reads SQTIHQWPATLVQPVGSPLSLECTVEGTSNPNLYWYRQAAGRGLQLLFYSVGIGQISSEVPQNLSASRPQDRQFILSSKKLLLSDSGFYLCAWTRDLQPLHFGNGTRLTVT.

A remark on this clone: A much larger clonotype is one base distant, so this may be a read error. The V call is TRBV5-6, the J call TRBJ1-3; D remains unclear. The CDR3 runs to 11 residues. Trimming stripped 2 bases from V and 3 bases from J, with 0 bases between. Germline V lookup: CDR1 SGHDT, CDR2 YYEEEE. CDR3: CASSFGNTIYF. In nucleotides, the CDR3 is TGTGCCAGCAGCTTTGGAAACACCATATATTTT.

There are a few counts of this clone. This sequence joins TRBV5-1 and TRBJ1-2; D is unclear. CDR3 length equals 15 residues. The V gene's germline CDR1 is SGHRS and CDR2 YFSETQ. Trimming cost V 0 bases and J 5 bases, with 14 bases left between them. Written as DNA, the CDR3 is TGCGCCAGCAGCTTGGAACCAGGTGCATGGTATGGCTACACCTTC. It encodes CASSLEPGAWYGYTF.

By sample share, this clone is medium-sized (0.01 to 0.1%). This rearrangement joins TRBV28 to TRBJ1-2; the match to TRBD1 covers 10 bases. Germline lookup yields CDR1 MDHEN and CDR2 SYDVKM. V dropped 6 bases and J dropped 4; count of bases not matched to a gene: 5. The CDR3 runs 14 residues. Here the CDR3 reads CASSTGTGVYGYTF. The CDR3 coding sequence is TGTGCCAGCAGCACCGGGACAGGGGTCTATGGCTACACCTTC.

The chain links TRBV6-5 to TRBJ1-2; 9 bases are a match to TRBD1. The V and J ends lost 6 bases and 4 bases, in that order; junction bases with no gene match: 6. The germline CDR1 and CDR2 sequences are MNHEY and SVGAGI. The length of the CDR3 is 14 residues. The CDR3 reads CASSRTGGAYGYTF. CDR3 bases: TGTGCCAGCAGCAGAACAGGGGGCGCCTATGGCTACACCTTC.

This clone was seen a handful of times. A junction boundary mismatches the germline segment, possibly from a read error. The chain has TRBV2 and TRBJ1-4, with D tentatively TRBD1 (5 bases). Germline V gene data show CDR1 as SNHLY and CDR2 as FYNNEI. The CDR3 has 11 amino acids. The CDR3 nucleotides read TGTGCCAGCAATAACCAGGGCCCGGGATCTTTT. Protein product: CASNNQGPGSF. Full variable domain (rest looked up from reference TRBV2 and TRBJ1-4): EPEVTQTPSHQVTQMGQEVILRCVPISNHLYFYWYRQILGQKVEFLVSFYNNEISEKSEIFDDQFSVERPDGSNFTLKIRSTKLEDSAMYFCASNNQGPGSFGSGTQLSVL.

This clone was observed a handful of times. The rearrangement joins TRBV29-1 to TRBJ2-7, with TRBD2 matching over 8 bases. J lost 3 bases, V lost 2 bases, and 6 bases had no gene match. Germline V gene sequence: CDR1 SQVTM, CDR2 ANQGSEA. This CDR3 is built from 14 residues. Written as DNA, the CDR3 is TGCAGCGTTGAATTTGGCAGCGGGAGCTACGAGCAGTACTTC. This gives the protein CSVEFGSGSYEQYF.

J is TRBJ2-1 and V is TRBV5-1; TRBD2 aligns across 12 bases. V gave up 7 bases and J gave up 8 bases; unmatched junction bases: 10. Germline lookup yields CDR1 SGHRS and CDR2 YFSETQ. The CDR3 spans 15 residues. The CDR3 DNA reads TGCGCCAGCTCATCTAGCGGGGGGGCCGGGGATGAGCAGTTCTTC. Translated, it gives CASSSSGGAGDEQFF.

V gene TRBV4-3 combines with J gene TRBJ2-3; 10 nucleotides line up with TRBD2. The CDR3 extends over 16 amino acids. The germline V gene has CDR1 LGHNA and CDR2 YSLEER. The junction had 3 bases not matched to a gene; V was cut back by 0 bases and J by 3 bases. The CDR3 DNA sequence: TGCGCCAGCAGCCAAGAAAATAGCGGGGGGACAGATACGCAGTATTTT. Translated: CASSQENSGGTDTQYF.